This T cell receptor beta chain is drawn from a study of Ad26.COV2.S vaccination and SARS-CoV-2 variants. On the study more broadly: Participants got Ad26.COV2.S intramuscularly, once or twice 56 days apart.

Broader study findings: From the TCR breadth and depth analyses, total T cell responses may have been underestimated. Following vaccination, spike-specific CD8+ and CD4+ T cell responses reportedly exhibited substantial breadth.

CDR3 length: 11 residues. V was pared by 5 bases and J by 8 bases, with 11 bases between. Germline V lookup: CDR1 SGHKS, CDR2 YYEKEE (reference sequence). As to this clone: Its cognate antigen is unknown.

Indicated treatment: about 20 received Ad26.COV2.S at low or high dose, single or two shots; 5 received placebo; per-sample allocation not given. Samples were taken on day 63 after the first vaccine or placebo injection. Profiled with immunoSEQ multiplex PCR; TCRdb holds only in-frame clones, not every one. The sample consists of roughly 680,000 clones, more than 80% of them appearing once. The sequences come from peripheral blood, collected in a trial of Ad26.COV2.S vaccine versus placebo. The V and J genes are TRBV5-5 and TRBJ2-7, with D possibly called TRBD1 or TRBD2 (5 bases each). The sequence came from a person aged 18-65 years who received the Ad26.COV2.S COVID-19 vaccine or a placebo. The CDR3 coding sequence is TGTGCCAGCAGGTCCCCGGGACAGCAGTACTTC. It is translated as CASRSPGQQYF.